These 27 T cell receptor beta chains were all obtained from the same sample, sequenced in a study of T cells in Graves' hyperthyroidism and ophthalmopathy. There were TCR beta CDR3 regions amplified from RNA transcripts. In the first-round RT-PCR of the TCR CDR3, the HTBI primer set was used. Each CDR3 protein gets one entry after TCRdb re-called the multiplex PCR reads with MiXCR. The repertoire holds roughly 380,000 distinct CDR3 sequences, with roughly 13% as singletons. Sequenced material: blood. The receptors here all came from a woman between 18 and 29 years old with Graves' hyperthyroidism.

This clonotype was counted at least ten times. The chain is built from TRBV27 and TRBJ2-1; D is possibly TRBD1 or TRBD2 (6 bases each). CDR1 is MNHEY and CDR2 is SMNVEV in the germline V gene (reference sequence). The CDR3 extends over 15 amino acids. V was clipped by 4 bases and J by 2 bases, with 12 bases between them. The CDR3, as DNA: TGTGCCAGCAGTTACAGGGAGCGGGCCTACAATGAGCAGTTCTTC. The encoded protein is CASSYRERAYNEQFF.

This clonotype showed up many times. The chain couples TRBV12-3 or TRBV12-4 to TRBJ2-3, with 7 bases lining up with TRBD1. The CDR3 is made up of 17 amino acids. Germline trimming cut 3 bases from V and 3 bases from J; bases unmatched to any gene: 12. CDR3 DNA: TGTGCCAGCAGTTTCGTCAGACAGGGTGGGATGACAGATACGCAGTATTTT. Its translation is CASSFVRQGGMTDTQYF.

This clonotype was observed a few times. For the CDR3, the DNA is TGTGCCAGCAGTGGAGACAGGGGGCGGGTGACCCAGTACTTC. Protein sequence: CASSGDRGRVTQYF. The V gene is TRBV2, the J gene TRBJ2-5; 10 positions agree with TRBD1. Germline V CDR1 and CDR2: SNHLY, FYNNEI. Trimming took 4 bases from V and 7 from J; bases not matched to a gene: 6. CDR3 size: 14 residues.

This clonotype was observed many times. The V and J genes are TRBV9 and TRBJ2-7; the D gene is possibly TRBD1 (6 bases). V gave up 7 bases and J gave up 0 bases, with 11 bases separating them. Germline V CDR1 and CDR2: SGDLS, YYNGEE. CDR3 length: 13 residues. CDR3 residues: CASGTTGSYEQYF. In DNA form, the CDR3 reads TGTGCCAGCGGAACGACAGGCTCCTACGAGCAGTACTTC.

This clonotype appeared many times. The chain carries TRBV6-1 and TRBJ1-2, with D possibly matching TRBD1 (5 bases). The CDR3 loop spans 13 amino acids. CDR1 is MNHNS and CDR2 is SASEGT in the germline V gene. The V gene lost 5 bases and the J gene lost 5 bases, with 12 bases spanning the gap. Here the CDR3 DNA reads TGTGCCAGCAGTTTCGACAGAGAGTATGGCTACACCTTC. This gives the protein CASSFDREYGYTF.

About this clonotype itself: A much larger clone lies one base from this, so it may be a read error. V is TRBV6-1 and J is TRBJ2-1, with no clear D. V was trimmed by 2 bases and J by 6 bases, leaving 5 bases between them. Germline-derived CDR1 and CDR2 are MNHNS and SASEGT. The CDR3 runs 12 residues. The CDR3 sequence: CASSELGNEQFF. CDR3 DNA sequence: TGTGCCAGCAGTGAACTCGGCAATGAGCAGTTCTTC.

This clonotype was seen at least ten times. The gene calls are TRBV30 and TRBJ1-2; no firm D call. The CDR3 has 14 residues. V was cut by 1 base and J by 2 bases, with 11 bases left in between. Per the germline V gene, CDR1 is GTSNPN and CDR2 is SVGIG (reference sequence). The CDR3 DNA reads TGTGCCTGGAGTGGGCAGGTTGCGAACTATGGCTACACCTTC. This encodes CAWSGQVANYGYTF. Based on the CDR3 plus reference TRBV30 and TRBJ1-2, the full variable domain is SQTIHQWPATLVQPVGSPLSLECTVEGTSNPNLYWYRQAAGRGLQLLFYSVGIGQISSEVPQNLSASRPQDRQFILSSKKLLLSDSGFYLCAWSGQVANYGYTFGSGTRLTVV.

This clonotype showed up just a few times. In nucleotides, the CDR3 is TGTGCCATCAGTGAGTCGACCCGGGGGAGTTACGAGCAGTACTTC. It codes for CAISESTRGSYEQYF. V usage is TRBV10-3 and J usage is TRBJ2-7; tentative D call: TRBD2 (6 bases). V lost 0 bases and J 4 bases, leaving 13 bases between the germline ends. Germline V gives CDR1 ENHRY, CDR2 SYGVKD. There are 15 residues in the CDR3.

This clonotype was picked up many times. The chain employs TRBV5-1 and TRBJ2-1; 8 bases match TRBD1. J lost 4 bases, V lost 1 base, and 4 bases had no gene match. The CDR3 consists of 15 residues. Germline CDR1 is SGHRS and CDR2 is YFSETQ. CDR3 region: CASSLPGQVYNEQFF. The CDR3 nucleotides read TGCGCCAGCAGCTTGCCGGGACAGGTATACAATGAGCAGTTCTTC.

This clonotype has a count of ten or more. The chain couples TRBV5-1 to TRBJ1-1, with D possibly matching TRBD1 (5 bases). V was shortened by 1 base and J by 2 bases, with 6 bases between the two germline ends. The CDR3 spans 13 residues. Germline loops: CDR1 SGHRS, CDR2 YFSETQ. The CDR3 loop reads CASSLRTNTEAFF. CDR3 DNA: TGCGCCAGCAGCTTGCGGACAAACACTGAAGCTTTCTTT.

With regard to this clonotype: With a far larger clone one base away, a read error is the likely cause. This rearrangement joins TRBV7-9 to TRBJ2-7, with 9 bases that match TRBD1. Germline lookup yields CDR1 SEHNR and CDR2 FQNEAQ (reference sequence). J gave up 4 bases and V 10 bases, and 14 bases lay outside the gene matches. The CDR3 extends over 15 amino acids. The CDR3: CANSYSGTGTYEQYF. CDR3 sequence (DNA): TGTGCCAACAGTTACTCCGGGACAGGGACATACGAGCAGTACTTC.

The sample holds many counts of this clonotype. The chain recombines TRBV20-1 with TRBJ2-5, with 7 bases fitting TRBD1. CDR3 length: 13 amino acids. The V segment lost 6 bases and the J segment 3 bases; nucleotides outside the gene matches: 7. CDR1 is DFQATT, CDR2 SNEGSKA, per germline (reference sequence). For the CDR3, the DNA is TGCAGTGCCCTTGGGACAGTCGAAGAGACCCAGTACTTC. The encoded protein is CSALGTVEETQYF.

This clonotype has ten or more counts. The chain has TRBV18 and TRBJ2-1; 7 bases map to TRBD1. From germline, CDR1 is KGHSH and CDR2 LQKENI. Unmatched junction bases numbered 9, after V lost 2 bases and J lost 5 bases. CDR3 length: 16 amino acids. The CDR3 loop reads CASSPIEQGFDNEQFF. CDR3 nucleotide sequence: TGTGCCAGCTCACCAATTGAACAGGGGTTTGACAATGAGCAGTTCTTC.

This clonotype occurred many times. The chain links TRBV6-2 or TRBV6-3 to TRBJ2-5; tentative D call: TRBD2 (6 bases). The CDR3 runs to 17 residues. V lost 2 bases to trimming and J lost 1 base, with 17 bases between them. CDR1 is MNHEY, CDR2 SVGEGT, per germline. The CDR3 protein is CASSYGAGLARQETQYF. The CDR3 DNA follows: TGTGCCAGCAGTTACGGTGCGGGGCTAGCTCGCCAAGAGACCCAGTACTTC.

This clonotype was seen ten or more times. The chain recombines TRBV28 with TRBJ2-7; no reliable D call. The CDR3 length is 16 residues. Germline CDR1 reads MDHEN; CDR2 reads SYDVKM. V was shortened by 6 bases and J by 3 bases, with 21 bases between the two germline ends. The CDR3 spells CASSITPFPSVYEQYF. The DNA of the CDR3 is TGTGCCAGCAGCATTACACCCTTTCCGAGCGTCTACGAGCAGTACTTC.

This rearrangement joins TRBV6-2 or TRBV6-3 to TRBJ1-1; no definite D call. V was cut by 2 bases and J by 1 base, with 8 bases left in between. The CDR3 is 14 residues long. Per germline, CDR1 MNHEY and CDR2 SVGEGT. This CDR3 is CASSYAVQNTEAFF. The CDR3 DNA reads as TGTGCCAGCAGTTACGCGGTACAGAACACTGAAGCTTTCTTT.

This clonotype was seen at least ten times. This chain joins TRBV11-2 and TRBJ2-5, with TRBD1 matching over 9 bases. Germline CDR1 reads SGHAT; CDR2 reads FQNNGV. V trimming: 1 base; J trimming: 5 bases; junction bases outside the gene matches: 8. This CDR3 is 16 amino acids long. The CDR3 coding sequence is TGTGCCAGCAGCTTAGGTTCGAGACAGGGGGGGGAGACCCAGTACTTC. Amino acids: CASSLGSRQGGETQYF.

At least ten counts were recorded for this clonotype. V is TRBV7-9 and J is TRBJ2-1; D assignment may be TRBD1 or TRBD2 (6 bases each). The CDR3 is 15 residues long. The germline gives CDR1 SEHNR, CDR2 FQNEAQ (reference sequence). With 5 bases removed from V and 5 bases from J, the gap between germline ends came to 16 bases. The DNA of the CDR3 is TGTGCCAGCAGCCCGAGGGGGGTCCAGGACAATGAGCAGTTCTTC. Its protein product is CASSPRGVQDNEQFF.

V usage is TRBV20-1 and J usage is TRBJ2-1, with 10 positions matching TRBD2. The CDR3 loop spans 16 amino acids. V lost 2 bases to trimming and J lost 3 bases; unmatched junction nucleotides: 7. Germline V CDR1 and CDR2: DFQATT, SNEGSKA (reference sequence). DNA of the CDR3: TGCAGTGCTAGAACCCTGACTAGCGGGTTCTACAATGAGCAGTTCTTC. Translated, it gives CSARTLTSGFYNEQFF.

J is TRBJ2-3 and V is TRBV20-1, with 10 bases identical to TRBD1. Unmatched junction bases numbered 17, after V lost 6 bases and J lost 5 bases. The CDR3 covers 17 residues. Germline V lookup: CDR1 DFQATT, CDR2 SNEGSKA (reference sequence). In DNA form, the CDR3 reads TGCAGTGCGGTTGGGGATCCCGGGACAGGGGTACAAGATACGCAGTATTTT. It codes for CSAVGDPGTGVQDTQYF.

This clonotype was counted many times. This rearrangement joins TRBV12-3 or TRBV12-4 to TRBJ1-1; 11 positions match TRBD1. This CDR3 spans 13 amino acids. Germline trimming cut 5 bases from V and 11 bases from J; bases unmatched to any gene: 7. CDR3 loop: CASSHGQGAWAFF. The CDR3 DNA sequence: TGTGCCAGCAGTCACGGACAGGGGGCGTGGGCTTTCTTT.

There are many counts of this clonotype. V is TRBV29-1 and J is TRBJ2-3; D may correspond to TRBD1 or TRBD2 (5 bases each). Per the germline V gene, CDR1 is SQVTM and CDR2 is ANQGSEA. Trimming shortened V by 4 bases and J by 1 base, and 18 bases separated the two germline ends. This CDR3 has 16 amino acids. DNA for the CDR3: TGCAGCGTTGGGCGGTGGGACGGGTCGGGCACAGATACGCAGTATTTT. Protein product: CSVGRWDGSGTDTQYF.

This clonotype was seen at least ten times. The chain links TRBV14 to TRBJ2-2, with D unclear. Trimming shortened V by 3 bases and J by 0 bases, and 8 bases separated the two germline ends. CDR1 SGHDN and CDR2 FVKESK come from the germline V gene. This CDR3 has 15 residues. CDR3: CASSHLAANTGELFF. The DNA of the CDR3 is TGTGCCAGCAGCCACCTTGCGGCGAACACCGGGGAGCTGTTTTTT.

The V and J genes are TRBV5-1 and TRBJ1-2; TRBD1 matches 11 bases. The CDR3 totals 15 residues. The V segment lost 4 bases and the J segment 3 bases; nucleotides outside the gene matches: 5. Germline V gene lookup returns CDR1 SGHRS and CDR2 YFSETQ. The CDR3 loop is CASSPRTGGDYGYTF. CDR3 nucleotides: TGCGCCAGCAGCCCGAGGACAGGGGGCGACTATGGCTACACCTTC.

This rearrangement joins TRBV6-2 or TRBV6-3 to TRBJ1-5; maybe TRBD1 (6 bases). This CDR3 spans 15 amino acids. Trimming left V 2 bases short and J 6 bases short, with 14 bases between. Germline CDR1 is MNHEY and CDR2 is SVGEGT. In nucleotides, the CDR3 is TGTGCCAGCAGTTACGAGGGCCAGGGGTTTCAGCCCCAGCATTTT. It is translated as CASSYEGQGFQPQHF.

There are a few counts of this clonotype. One base away lies a much larger clone, so this may be a sequencing read error. The rearrangement uses TRBV2 and TRBJ2-7, with unresolved D. Germline assignment: CDR1 SNHLY and CDR2 FYNNEI. CDR3 length: 13 amino acids. V was clipped by 4 bases and J by 1 base, with 8 bases between them. The CDR3, as DNA: TGTGCCAGCAGTGGATGCAGGTCCTACGAGCAGTACTTC. It codes for CASSGCRSYEQYF.

This clonotype showed up many times. The rearrangement links TRBV11-2 to TRBJ2-7, with D perhaps TRBD2 (6 bases). CDR1 and CDR2 from the germline V gene are SGHAT and FQNNGV. This CDR3 is 14 amino acids long. The ends were cut back, 2 bases at V and 7 bases at J, with 15 bases in the middle. The CDR3 region is CASSLPYGRREQYF. The CDR3 DNA sequence: TGTGCCAGCAGCTTACCATACGGGAGAAGGGAGCAGTACTTC.